The sequence of this T cell receptor (beta chain) was determined in a study of blood T cell repertoires in COVID-19. CDR3 length: 14 amino acids. Looked up from germline, CDR1 is MNHEY and CDR2 is SVGAGI. V was pared by 2 bases and J by 3 bases, with 4 bases of the junction left unmatched. Participants, about 18 to 90 years old, spanned around 26 US areas. Generated by immunoSEQ multiplex PCR, the TCRdb table keeps only in-frame clones and is missing some. The sample lists under 500,000 clones, roughly nine tenths occurring once. The origin of this receptor is a man between 25 and 39 years old who had recovered from COVID-19. Sample: PBMCs or T cells enriched from blood (not recorded which). This sequence joins TRBV6-5 and TRBJ2-7, with 7 bases fitting TRBD2. CDR3: CASSYGLADYEQYF. The CDR3 bases are TGTGCCAGCAGTTACGGCCTAGCGGACTACGAGCAGTACTTC.